This TCR beta chain was identified during a study of T-cell memory formation after mild COVID-19. Points from the study as a whole: Clones contracting day 15 to 85 were balanced CD4/CD8; later expanders leaned CD4+. Researchers report contracting CD4+ clones mostly in CM and EM, with CD8+ clones in EMRA. Prior to infection, memory already included some responding clones, suggesting cross-reactive memory joined.

It was 5'RACE with constant-segment primers that produced the TCR alpha and TCR beta cDNA libraries, which carried sample barcodes and UMIs. TCRdb processed the 5' RACE reads anew with MiXCR; each CDR3 protein has one entry. This sample has 120,000 to 150,000 distinct CDR3 sequences, with 19% found just once. On this clonotype: Its antigen remains unidentified.

What was sequenced was PBMCs or a T cell subset sorted from them (not recorded which). The origin of this receptor is an adult woman who had mild COVID-19 (a few samples of this study predate the infection). Cell type and time point are not known.

CDR3 loop: CASSVKEGTEAFF. As DNA, the CDR3 is TGTGCCAGCAGCGTAAAGGAGGGTACTGAAGCTTTCTTT. This sequence joins TRBV9 and TRBJ1-1, with D hard to call. Trimming shortened V by 1 base and J by 5 bases, and 9 bases separated the two germline ends. CDR1 and CDR2 from the germline V gene are SGDLS and YYNGEE. CDR3 size: 13 residues.